A selection of T cell receptor beta chains follows, all from one sample in a study of patients and donors after allogeneic stem cell transplantation. TCRdb re-called the RT-PCR reads through MiXCR, storing one row per CDR3 protein. The sample lists tens of thousands of distinct CDR3 sequences; about 44% were seen once. Sequences were obtained from blood, either unsorted or a sorted T cell fraction (not recorded which). All receptors derive from a human donor who was either an allogeneic HSCT recipient or a stem cell or donor lymphocyte infusion donor (not recorded which). It is not recorded whose cells these are; they may come from a transplant donor. CDR3s include the opening cysteine and the closing phenylalanine or tryptophan. The D gene is left open where the match is weak. Part of the rows lack a size; the others show once, few, many or a class for expanded clones.

V gene	clone size	CDR3 length	D gene	J gene	CDR3 DNA	CDR3 protein
TRBV27	.	15	TRBD1	TRBJ2-7	TGTGCCAGCAGTGCGACAGGGGCGTTAACCTACGAGCAGTACTTC	CASSATGALTYEQYF
TRBV6-5	.	13	TRBD1	TRBJ1-2	TGTGCCAGCAGTTCCCCAGGGGGCTATGGCTACACCTTC	CASSSPGGYGYTF
TRBV28	few	12	.	TRBJ1-4	TGTGCCAGCAGATTAGGGAATGAAAAACTGTTTTTT	CASRLGNEKLFF
TRBV20-1	.	14	TRBD1	TRBJ1-1	TGCAGTGCTCGGGACAGGGGGCTAAGTACTGAAGCTTTCTTT	CSARDRGLSTEAFF
TRBV13	few	12	.	TRBJ1-1	TGTGCCAGCAGCCAACGGGGGGCTGAAGCTTTCTTT	CASSQRGAEAFF
TRBV5-1	.	13	.	TRBJ1-2	TGCGCCAGCAGCTTGGATATTGTTTATGGCTACACCTTC	CASSLDIVYGYTF
TRBV9	.	13	.	TRBJ1-5	TGTGCCAGTGCCAGGGCCGGCAATCAGCCCCAGCATTTT	CASARAGNQPQHF
TRBV6-2/TRBV6-3	.	13	.	TRBJ1-2	TGTGCCAGCAGTTACTCCACCAACTATGGCTACACCTTC	CASSYSTNYGYTF
TRBV20-1	.	14	.	TRBJ2-3	TGCAGTGCTAGTATGGGGGATCGGACAGATACGCAGTATTTT	CSASMGDRTDTQYF
TRBV27	.	13	.	TRBJ1-2	TGTGCCAGCAGTCTTCGGGGCGTCGGTGGCTACACCTTC	CASSLRGVGGYTF
TRBV5-1	many	14	TRBD1	TRBJ1-1	TGCGCCAGCAGCTTGGAGGGGACAGGGCCTGAAGCTTTCTTT	CASSLEGTGPEAFF
TRBV7-2	few	17	.	TRBJ1-5	TGTGCCAGCAGCTTAGGAGGAGGGGTTAGAGGCAATCAGCCCCAGCATTTT	CASSLGGGVRGNQPQHF
TRBV6-2/TRBV6-3	few	14	.	TRBJ1-5	TGTGCCAGCAGTTTATCGGCTGCGGGTCAGCCCCAGCATTTT	CASSLSAAGQPQHF
TRBV28	.	12	.	TRBJ1-1	TGTGCCGTTCGGACCGAACCTCGTGAAGCTTTCTTT	CAVRTEPREAFF
TRBV29-1	few	11	.	TRBJ1-2	TGCAGCGCAGGGGATCATGGTGGCTACACCTTC	CSAGDHGGYTF
TRBV6-5	few	14	.	TRBJ1-1	TGTGCCAGCAGTTACTCGAAGGAGAACACTGAAGCTTTCTTT	CASSYSKENTEAFF
TRBV5-1	.	16	.	TRBJ1-1	TGCGCCAGCAGCCCGTTGAACAGTCGGGAGTACGCTGAAGCTTTCTTT	CASSPLNSREYAEAFF
TRBV5-1	.	12	.	TRBJ1-4	TGCGCCAGCAGCTCTGGTCCGGAAAGACTGTTTTTT	CASSSGPERLFF
TRBV27	.	12	.	TRBJ1-4	TGTGCCAGCAGTATAGGGGGGGAAAAACTGTTTTTT	CASSIGGEKLFF
TRBV4-2	few	15	.	TRBJ1-5	TGTGCCAGCAGCCCCCGAAAGGGGAGCAATCAGCCCCAGCATTTT	CASSPRKGSNQPQHF
TRBV27	.	15	.	TRBJ2-2	TGTGCCAGCAGTTTAAGGGGGAGAGACACCGGGGAGCTGTTTTTT	CASSLRGRDTGELFF
TRBV5-1	.	13	.	TRBJ1-1	TGCGCCAGCAGTACAACCGGGGAGTTTGAAGCTTTCTTT	CASSTTGEFEAFF
TRBV10-3	.	14	.	TRBJ1-2	TGTGCCATCAGTGAGGCAGGAACCCATGGCGGCTACACCTTC	CAISEAGTHGGYTF
TRBV11-1	few	13	.	TRBJ1-6	TGTGCCAGCAGCCGGCCAAAGAATTCACCCCTCCACTTT	CASSRPKNSPLHF
TRBV2	many	14	TRBD1	TRBJ1-4	TGTGCCAGCGTTGGGACAGACCCTAATGAAAAACTGTTTTTT	CASVGTDPNEKLFF
TRBV20-1	.	16	.	TRBJ1-5	TGCAGTGCGAAATACGCACAGGGAAATAGCAATCAGCCCCAGCATTTT	CSAKYAQGNSNQPQHF
TRBV7-9	few	13	.	TRBJ1-3	TGTGCCAGCAGCTTAGACAGGGTCAACACCATATATTTT	CASSLDRVNTIYF
TRBV12-3/TRBV12-4	.	20	TRBD1	TRBJ1-5	TGTGCCAGCAGTTTAGCTACAGTCGGGACAGGGGTTGTCCCGAATCAGCCCCAGCATTTT	CASSLATVGTGVVPNQPQHF
TRBV3-1	.	13	.	TRBJ1-6	TGTGCCAGCAGCAATCACGGCAGTTCACCCCTCCACTTT	CASSNHGSSPLHF